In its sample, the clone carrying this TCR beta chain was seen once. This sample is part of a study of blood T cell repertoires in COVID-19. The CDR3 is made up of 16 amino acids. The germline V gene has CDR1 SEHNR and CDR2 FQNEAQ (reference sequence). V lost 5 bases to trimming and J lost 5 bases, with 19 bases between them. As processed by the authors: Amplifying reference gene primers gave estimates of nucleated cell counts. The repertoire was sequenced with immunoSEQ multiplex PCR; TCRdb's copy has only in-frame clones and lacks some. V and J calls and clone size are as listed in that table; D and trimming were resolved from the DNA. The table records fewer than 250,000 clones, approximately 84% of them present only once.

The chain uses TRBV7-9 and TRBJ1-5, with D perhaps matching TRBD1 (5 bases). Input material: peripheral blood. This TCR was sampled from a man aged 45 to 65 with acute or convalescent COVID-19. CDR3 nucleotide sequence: TGTGCCAGCAGCGCCCTCGACAGCTCCTACTATCAGCCCCAGCATTTT. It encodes CASSALDSSYYQPQHF.